This record covers a single T cell receptor (beta chain). Which antigen it targets is not known. The sample holds no much larger clone one base away, and base qualities are not on file. Libraries were built with the immunoSEQ multiplex PCR assay. For most patients, genomic DNA was isolated with the Qiagen DNeasy Blood and Tissue Kit and sent frozen to Adaptive Biotechnologies for TCR sequencing. Adaptive Biotechnologies carried out high-throughput TCR-beta CDR3 sequencing of genomic DNA for most patients. As for the authors' bioinformatics: Adaptive's ImmunoSEQ software supplied the TCR sequencing data for 15 to 20 patients, while MiXCR and VDJtools were used to process a few other patients. CD4 versus CD8 sorting errors were corrected by removing sequences found in both subsets at a frequency ratio below 5:1. CDR3 nucleotide sequences shared between donor and recipient were removed because their origin could not be assigned. At least 2-fold expansion over unstimulated cells and a minimum CFSE-low frequency of 0.002% (template counts) or 0.001% (read counts) were required for clones to be classified as alloreactive. Clones detected in sequenced pre-transplant spleen, lymph node, or MLR CFSE-low populations of the donor or recipient were defined as mappable. The cumulative frequency of alloreactive clones was calculated as a percentage of all sequences, weighted by copy number. Here the immuneACCESS table is served through TCRdb, limited to in-frame sequences with V and J called. Missing clones are a known gap in these copies; in checked studies unresolved V genes cover under half, and the rest lacks a known reason. V and J calls and clone size are as listed in that table; D and trimming were resolved from the DNA. This sample has about 82,000 clones in its table, and about nine tenths of those were observed once. The ten largest clones represent roughly 0.1% of the sample.

The data were taken from a study of graft-versus-host responses after intestinal transplantation (dated by TCRdb to about 2021). Some background on the complete study: The transplants that recipients received were multivisceral, liver-intestinal, or isolated intestinal. Anti-thymocyte globulin induction was given to all recipients, followed by maintenance tacrolimus and steroids for two to four years. Bulk TCR-beta CDR3 sequencing was used to track graft-versus-host and host-versus-graft alloreactive T cell clones in the graft, circulation and bone marrow after intestinal transplantation. To identify alloreactive clones, pre-transplant mixed lymphocyte reaction products were sequenced and compared with unstimulated pre-transplant donor and recipient T cells. The cohort enrolled about two dozen intestinal transplant recipients including one retransplant, and a few patients lacking pretransplant specimens were excluded. A peak of at least 4% donor T cells among recipient peripheral blood mononuclear cells was the definition used for donor T cell macrochimerism. Rather than going through the commercial service, samples from three later patients were sequenced in-house on an Illumina MiSeq and processed with MiXCR.

The paper as a whole reports these results and caveats: In the allografts of patients with donor T cell macrochimerism, GvH to HvG T cell clonal ratios were high. Early after transplant, peak levels of circulating GvH clones were found to be associated with declines in HvG clones. GvH clones were detected in recipient bone marrow, and some appeared earlier in ileal mucosa or blood, consistent with an intestinal mucosal origin. The conclusions were limited by the relatively low number and heterogeneity of the intestinal transplant patients.

This specimen's time point label, interpreted: cells obtained before transplantation from donor or recipient. CD3+CD4+ and CD3+CD8+ populations were FACS-sorted from unstimulated pre-transplant donor and recipient cells taken from spleen or lymph nodes. The sequences come from unstimulated CD4+ T cells sorted from spleen or lymph node cells, collected before intestinal transplant. The TCR sequence derives from a human donor who received an intestinal transplant.

CDR3 region: CASSQDKGTGNSPLHF. In nucleotide form, the sequence is TGCGCCAGCAGCCAAGATAAGGGGACAGGGAATTCACCCCTCCACTTT. The rearranged segments are TRBV4-3 and TRBJ1-6; 9 of the junction bases match TRBD1. The CDR1 and CDR2 encoded by the germline V gene are LGHNA and YSLEER. The CDR3, cysteine through phenylalanine, is 16 amino acids long. Only the CDR3 portion is preserved as DNA: 48 bases, with reading frame beginning at the first base. V is cut back by 0 bases and J by 7 bases, with 4 bases in the junction unmatched.